The 3 T cell receptor beta chains given below trace back to one sample, sequenced in a study of T cells in Graves' hyperthyroidism and ophthalmopathy. The TCR beta CDR3 regions underwent amplification using RNA transcripts as the source. A first-round RT-PCR of the TCR CDR3 used the HTBI primer set. TCRdb called the multiplex PCR reads again in MiXCR, with one record for every CDR3 protein. The sample contains 300,000 to 350,000 distinct CDR3 sequences, around 18% of which appear only once. The source material was blood. The receptors stem from a woman aged 40-49 years with Graves' ophthalmopathy.

This clonotype was seen ten or more times. The chain is built from TRBV7-9 and TRBJ1-2; the D gene is possibly TRBD1 (5 bases). The germline CDR1 and CDR2 sequences are SEHNR and FQNEAQ (reference sequence). Deletions cut 1 base from V and 0 bases from J, with 15 bases between. The CDR3 covers 17 residues. DNA for the CDR3: TGTGCCAGCAGCTTAGGGGGGGGGGTCTCTACTAACTATGGCTACACCTTC. Its protein is CASSLGGGVSTNYGYTF.

The chain couples TRBV12-3 or TRBV12-4 to TRBJ2-5; tentative D call: TRBD1 (6 bases). CDR3 size: 14 residues. Trimming stripped 3 bases from V and 5 bases from J, with 13 bases between. This chain's CDR3 is CASSFLGARETQYF. CDR3 in DNA: TGTGCCAGCAGTTTCTTGGGGGCGCGGGAGACCCAGTACTTC.

The J gene is TRBJ2-7, the V gene TRBV11-2; the D is unclear. Germline loops: CDR1 SGHAT, CDR2 FQNNGV. The CDR3 is made up of 15 amino acids. Trimming shortened V by 8 bases and J by 5 bases, and 22 bases separated the two germline ends. CDR3 sequence: CASAEVEQLLDEQYF. Here the CDR3 DNA reads TGTGCCAGCGCTGAGGTTGAACAACTTCTGGACGAGCAGTACTTC.